The 14 T cell receptor beta chains reported below all come from one sample, sequenced in a study of CD8 T cells in ankylosing spondylitis. Using its own MiXCR run on the 5' RACE reads, TCRdb lists one record per CDR3 protein. The sample carries some 200,000 distinct CDR3 sequences, roughly 13% recorded once. Sequencing was carried out using blood, either unsorted or a sorted T cell fraction (not recorded which). These receptors all stem from a male donor with ankylosing spondylitis or in good health (not recorded which).

The chain employs TRBV15 and TRBJ2-1, with D perhaps TRBD2 (5 bases). The germline V gene has CDR1 LNHNV and CDR2 YYDKDF (reference sequence). Trimming left V 0 bases short and J 9 bases short, with 6 bases between. This CDR3 spans 12 amino acids. The CDR3 loop reads CATSRDEGEQFF. CDR3 DNA sequence: TGTGCCACCAGCAGAGATGAGGGTGAGCAGTTCTTC.

In its sample, this clonotype was seen a few times. The chain carries TRBV4-2 and TRBJ2-7; 10 nucleotides match TRBD2. Germline V lookup: CDR1 LGHNA, CDR2 YNFKEQ. The CDR3 sequence is 17 residues long. V was pared by 4 bases and J by 5 bases, with 14 bases of the junction left unmatched. The chain's CDR3 is CASSPSGRAGGKHEQYF. The CDR3 DNA follows: TGTGCCAGCAGCCCCTCCGGACGAGCGGGAGGGAAACACGAGCAGTACTTC.

The CDR3 is CASSQLAGGYDEQFF. In nucleotides, the CDR3 is TGCGCCAGCAGCCAATTAGCGGGGGGGTACGATGAGCAGTTCTTC. J is TRBJ2-1 and V is TRBV4-1; 11 positions match TRBD2. The CDR3 spans 15 residues. Germline CDR1 reads MGHRA; CDR2 reads YSYEKL. J gave up 8 bases and V 2 bases, and 5 bases lay outside the gene matches.

There are a few counts of this clonotype. The chain couples TRBV6-1 to TRBJ2-7; TRBD1 or TRBD2 may be the D gene (6 bases each). The germline CDR1 and CDR2 sequences are MNHNS and SASEGT. Deletions cut 2 bases from V and 5 bases from J, with 16 bases between. This CDR3 spans 15 amino acids. DNA of the CDR3: TGTGCCAGCAGTGAACGGAGGGGGGTCATCCACGAGCAGTACTTC. Protein sequence: CASSERRGVIHEQYF.

The chain links TRBV2 to TRBJ1-6; D remains ambiguous. The V end lost 5 bases, the J end lost 0 bases, and 11 bases lay between the germline ends. Germline V gene lookup returns CDR1 SNHLY and CDR2 FYNNEI. The length of the CDR3 is 16 residues. CDR3 residues: CASSWTASSYNSPLHF. Written as DNA, the CDR3 is TGTGCCAGCAGTTGGACCGCTAGCTCCTATAATTCACCCCTCCACTTT. Full variable domain (missing parts from reference TRBV2 and TRBJ1-6): EPEVTQTPSHQVTQMGQEVILRCVPISNHLYFYWYRQILGQKVEFLVSFYNNEISEKSEIFDDQFSVERPDGSNFTLKIRSTKLEDSAMYFCASSWTASSYNSPLHFGNGTRLTVT.

This clonotype was counted between two and nine times. This chain joins TRBV6-5 and TRBJ2-7; D gene ambiguous. V lost 0 bases to trimming and J lost 3 bases, with 18 bases between them. Per the germline V gene, CDR1 is MNHEY and CDR2 is SVGAGI. CDR3 length: 17 residues. CDR3 in amino acids: CASSYSRFGAINYEQYF. In DNA form, the CDR3 reads TGTGCCAGCAGTTACTCGAGGTTTGGCGCGATAAACTACGAGCAGTACTTC.

Only a few counts were recorded for this clonotype. The V gene is TRBV4-2, the J gene TRBJ2-1; TRBD2 agrees at 11 bases. Trimming at V came to 4 bases and at J to 7 bases, leaving 9 bases not matched to a gene. Germline V gives CDR1 LGHNA, CDR2 YNFKEQ. This CDR3 comprises 16 residues. The CDR3 nucleotides read TGTGCCAGCAGCCCTTACGGGACTAGCGGCCTAAATGAGCAGTTCTTC. It yields the protein CASSPYGTSGLNEQFF.

This clonotype occurred a few times. This chain uses TRBV19 with TRBJ1-1; D possibly corresponds to TRBD1 (5 bases). The CDR3 is made up of 15 amino acids. Germline loops: CDR1 LNHDA, CDR2 SQIVND (reference sequence). With 5 bases removed from V and 0 bases from J, the gap between germline ends came to 13 bases. The CDR3: CASSRGLNMNTEAFF. Here the CDR3 DNA reads TGTGCCAGTAGTCGGGGGTTAAACATGAACACTGAAGCTTTCTTT.

This rearrangement joins TRBV9 to TRBJ1-1, with TRBD1 as a possible D gene (6 bases). CDR1 and CDR2 from the germline V gene are SGDLS and YYNGEE. The CDR3 loop spans 15 amino acids. Trimming shortened V by 3 bases and J by 4 bases, and 16 bases separated the two germline ends. The CDR3 DNA reads as TGTGCCAGCAGCGCCCCAGGGGAGGGGATCACTGAAGCTTTCTTT. It yields the protein CASSAPGEGITEAFF.

This clonotype was seen only a few times. The gene calls are TRBV5-1 and TRBJ2-2; no clear D. V was shortened by 4 bases and J by 0 bases, with 7 bases between the two germline ends. Germline-derived CDR1 and CDR2 are SGHRS and YFSETQ. The CDR3 is 14 amino acids. The CDR3, as DNA: TGCGCCAGCAGCGGGCAGGCGAACACCGGGGAGCTGTTTTTT. Translation: CASSGQANTGELFF.

The chain combines TRBV4-2 with TRBJ2-7; the D is unclear. V lost 1 base to trimming and J lost 8 bases, with 12 bases between them. This CDR3 spans 13 amino acids. The V gene's germline CDR1 is LGHNA and CDR2 YNFKEQ. The CDR3: CASSQVPPRQQYF. The CDR3 nucleotides read TGTGCCAGCAGCCAAGTTCCTCCCCGTCAGCAGTACTTC.

This clonotype has a handful of counts. J is TRBJ2-1 and V is TRBV6-4; D is possibly TRBD2 (6 bases). The germline V gene has CDR1 MRHNA and CDR2 SNTAGT. With 2 bases removed from V and 8 bases from J, the gap between germline ends came to 10 bases. This CDR3 has 13 amino acids. This CDR3 is CASSDPWGDEQFF. CDR3 coding DNA: TGTGCCAGCAGTGACCCGTGGGGGGATGAGCAGTTCTTC.

This chain connects TRBV5-1 to TRBJ1-4, with D unresolved. Germline V gene sequence: CDR1 SGHRS, CDR2 YFSETQ. The CDR3 has 15 residues. The germline V and J ends were trimmed by 1 base and 4 bases, with 11 bases remaining between them. CDR3: CASSLLGQLNEKLFF. Written as DNA, the CDR3 is TGCGCCAGCAGCTTGTTAGGGCAGCTTAATGAAAAACTGTTTTTT.

The table lists this clonotype with a few counts. The chain carries TRBV12-3 or TRBV12-4 and TRBJ1-6, with TRBD1 as a possible D gene (6 bases). Trimming took 0 bases from V and 10 from J, leaving 13 bases between them. This CDR3 has 15 residues. CDR3 sequence reads: CASSLASGQLSPLHF. The DNA for the CDR3 is TGTGCCAGCAGTTTAGCCTCCGGACAGCTCTCACCCCTCCACTTT.